The source of this T cell receptor beta chain is a study of Ad26.COV2.S vaccination and SARS-CoV-2 variants. General study findings and limits: Vaccinees displayed broader spike-specific TCR repertoires than placebo recipients.

V was cut by 4 bases and J by 7 bases, with 13 bases left in between. The CDR3 covers 13 residues. With respect to this clone: The antigen is undetermined.

Repertoires were generated with immunoSEQ multiplex PCR, while TCRdb's copy carries only in-frame clones and drops some. Of 350,000 to 500,000 clones in the sample, around 90% were seen once. Treatment here: some 19 received Ad26.COV2.S at low or high dose, single or two shots; about 5 received placebo; per-sample allocation not given. Sampling was performed 63 days after the first vaccine or placebo injection. Wuhan-strain spike was delivered by a replication-incompetent Ad26 vector. The chain combines TRBV12-3 or TRBV12-4 with TRBJ2-5, with D possibly matching TRBD2 (5 bases). The input for sequencing was peripheral blood, taken in a trial of Ad26.COV2.S vaccine versus placebo. The receptor's source is a person aged 18-60 years who received the Ad26.COV2.S COVID-19 vaccine or a placebo. The CDR3 sequence: CASSSGAAGTQYF. The CDR3 bases are TGTGCCAGCAGTTCCGGTGCGGCGGGGACCCAGTACTTC.